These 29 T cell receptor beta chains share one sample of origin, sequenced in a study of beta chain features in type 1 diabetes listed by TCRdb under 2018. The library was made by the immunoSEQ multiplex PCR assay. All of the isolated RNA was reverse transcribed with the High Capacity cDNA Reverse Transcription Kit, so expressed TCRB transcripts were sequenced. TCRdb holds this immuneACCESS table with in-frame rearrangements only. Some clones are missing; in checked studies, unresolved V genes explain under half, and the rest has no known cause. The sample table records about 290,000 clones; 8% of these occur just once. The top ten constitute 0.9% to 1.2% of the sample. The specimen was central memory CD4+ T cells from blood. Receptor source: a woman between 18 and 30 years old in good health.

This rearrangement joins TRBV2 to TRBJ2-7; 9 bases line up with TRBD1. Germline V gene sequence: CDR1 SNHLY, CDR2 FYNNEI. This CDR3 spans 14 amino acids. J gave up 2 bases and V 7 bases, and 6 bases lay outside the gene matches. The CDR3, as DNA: TGTGCCAGCACTGCCGGGACAGGGACCTACGAGCAGTACTTC. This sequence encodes CASTAGTGTYEQYF.

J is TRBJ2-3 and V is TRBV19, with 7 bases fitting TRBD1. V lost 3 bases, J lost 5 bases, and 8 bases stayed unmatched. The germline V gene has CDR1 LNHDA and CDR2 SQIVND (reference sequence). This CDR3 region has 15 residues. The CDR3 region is CASSIKRQGQDTQYF. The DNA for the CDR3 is TGTGCCAGTAGTATCAAAAGACAGGGTCAAGATACGCAGTATTTT.

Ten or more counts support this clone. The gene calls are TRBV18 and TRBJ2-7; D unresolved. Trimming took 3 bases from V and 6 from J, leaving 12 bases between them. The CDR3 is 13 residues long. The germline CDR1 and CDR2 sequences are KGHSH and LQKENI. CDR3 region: CASSPWDGREQYF. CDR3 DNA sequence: TGTGCCAGCTCACCTTGGGATGGACGCGAGCAGTACTTC.

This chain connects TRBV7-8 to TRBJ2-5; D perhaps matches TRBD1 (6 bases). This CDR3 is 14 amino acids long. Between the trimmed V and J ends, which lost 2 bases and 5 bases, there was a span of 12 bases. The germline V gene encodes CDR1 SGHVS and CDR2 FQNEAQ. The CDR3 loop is CASSLTGLGETQYF. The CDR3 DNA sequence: TGTGCCAGCAGCTTAACAGGGCTGGGTGAGACCCAGTACTTC.

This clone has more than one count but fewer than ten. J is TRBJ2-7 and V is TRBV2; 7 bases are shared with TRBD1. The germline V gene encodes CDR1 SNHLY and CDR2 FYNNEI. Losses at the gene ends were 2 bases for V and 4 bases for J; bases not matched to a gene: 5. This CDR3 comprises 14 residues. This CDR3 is CASSEQGVGYEQYV. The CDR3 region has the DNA TGTGCCAGCAGTGAACAGGGGGTGGGGTACGAGCAGTACGTC.

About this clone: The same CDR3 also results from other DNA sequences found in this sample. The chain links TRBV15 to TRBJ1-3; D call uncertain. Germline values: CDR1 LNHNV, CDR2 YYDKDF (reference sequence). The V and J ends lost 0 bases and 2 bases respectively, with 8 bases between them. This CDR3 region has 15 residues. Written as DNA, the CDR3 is TGTGCCACCAGCAGAGATCGGGAGGCTGGAAACACCATATATTTT. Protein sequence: CATSRDREAGNTIYF.

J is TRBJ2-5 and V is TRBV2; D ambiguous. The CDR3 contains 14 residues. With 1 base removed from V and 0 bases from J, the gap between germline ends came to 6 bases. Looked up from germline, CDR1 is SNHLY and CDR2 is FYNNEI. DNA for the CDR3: TGTGCCAGCAGTGAAGAGACGGACCAAGAGACCCAGTACTTC. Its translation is CASSEETDQETQYF.

In DNA form, the CDR3 reads TGTGCCAGCAGCTTGGCGGGGGCAGGGGAGCAGTTCTTC. It codes for CASSLAGAGEQFF. The rearrangement joins TRBV7-7 to TRBJ2-1, with a weak D call TRBD2 (7 bases). The CDR3 is made up of 13 amino acids. V was pared by 3 bases and J by 10 bases, with 13 bases between. The V gene's germline CDR1 is SSHAT and CDR2 FNYEAQ (reference sequence). Complete variable domain (other parts from reference TRBV7-7 and TRBJ2-1): GAGVSQSPRYKVTKRGQDVTLRCDPISSHATLYWYQQALGQGPEFLTYFNYEAQPDKSGLPSDRFSAERPEGSISTLTIQRTEQRDSAMYRCASSLAGAGEQFFGPGTRLTVL.

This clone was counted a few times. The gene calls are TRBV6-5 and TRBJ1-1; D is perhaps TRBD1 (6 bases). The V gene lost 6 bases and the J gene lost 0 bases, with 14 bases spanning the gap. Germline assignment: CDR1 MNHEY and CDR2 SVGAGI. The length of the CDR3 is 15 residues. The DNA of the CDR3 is TGTGCCAGCAGCCGAGTGAGGGGGGTGAACACTGAAGCTTTCTTT. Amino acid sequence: CASSRVRGVNTEAFF.

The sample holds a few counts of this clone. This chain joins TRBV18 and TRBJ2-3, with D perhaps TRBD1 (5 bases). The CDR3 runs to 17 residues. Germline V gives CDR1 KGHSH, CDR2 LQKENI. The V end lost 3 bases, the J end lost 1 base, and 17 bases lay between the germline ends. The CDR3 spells CASSPPRATTGTDTQYF. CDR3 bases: TGTGCCAGCTCACCGCCCAGGGCGACAACCGGCACAGATACGCAGTATTTT.

The CDR3 is CASSAGTGTYEQYV. CDR3 bases: TGCGCCAGCAGCGCCGGGACAGGGACCTACGAGCAGTACGTC. The chain couples TRBV5-1 to TRBJ2-7, with TRBD1 matching over 9 bases. The CDR3 length is 14 residues. V trimming: 4 bases; J trimming: 2 bases; junction bases outside the gene matches: 4. Germline loops: CDR1 SGHRS, CDR2 YFSETQ.

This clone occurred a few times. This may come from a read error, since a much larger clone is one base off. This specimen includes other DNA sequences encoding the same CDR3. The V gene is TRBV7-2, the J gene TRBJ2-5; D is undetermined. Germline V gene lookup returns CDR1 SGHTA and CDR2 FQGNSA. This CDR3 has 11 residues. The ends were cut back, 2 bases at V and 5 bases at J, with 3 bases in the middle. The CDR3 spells CASSLLETQYF. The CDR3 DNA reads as TGTGCCAGCAGCTTATTGGAGACCCAGTACTTC.

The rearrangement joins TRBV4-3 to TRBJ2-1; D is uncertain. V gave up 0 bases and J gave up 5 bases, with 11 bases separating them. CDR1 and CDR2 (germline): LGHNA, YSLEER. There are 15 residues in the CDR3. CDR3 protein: CASSQDWAINNEQFF. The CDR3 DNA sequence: TGCGCCAGCAGCCAAGATTGGGCTATCAACAATGAGCAGTTCTTC.

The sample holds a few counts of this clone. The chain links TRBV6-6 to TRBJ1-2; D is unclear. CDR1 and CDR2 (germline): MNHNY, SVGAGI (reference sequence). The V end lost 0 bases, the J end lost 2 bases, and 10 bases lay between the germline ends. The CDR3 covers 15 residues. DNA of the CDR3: TGTGCCAGCAGTTACTCGAATGTACAGAACTATGGCTACACCTTC. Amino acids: CASSYSNVQNYGYTF.

The CDR3 is CATVTTGLAGGGIADTQYF. The CDR3 region has the DNA TGTGCCACCGTCACCACGGGACTAGCGGGAGGTGGGATCGCAGATACGCAGTATTTT. The V and J genes are TRBV15 and TRBJ2-3; 15 positions agree with TRBD2. With 8 bases clipped from V and 4 bases from J, the junction kept 16 bases outside the gene matches. The CDR3 runs to 19 residues. Germline assignment: CDR1 LNHNV and CDR2 YYDKDF (reference sequence).

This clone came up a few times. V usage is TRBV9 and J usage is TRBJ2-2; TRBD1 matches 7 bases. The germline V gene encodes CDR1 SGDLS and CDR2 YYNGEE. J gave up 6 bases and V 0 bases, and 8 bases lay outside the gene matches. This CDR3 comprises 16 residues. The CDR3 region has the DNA TGTGCCAGCAGCGTAGATCCTACAGGGGTGGCCGGGGAGCTGTTTTTT. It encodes CASSVDPTGVAGELFF.

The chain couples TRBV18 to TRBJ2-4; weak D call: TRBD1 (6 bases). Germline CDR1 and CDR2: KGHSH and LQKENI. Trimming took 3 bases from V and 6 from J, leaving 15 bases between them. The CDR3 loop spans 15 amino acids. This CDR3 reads CASSPTGGGPNIQYF. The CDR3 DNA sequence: TGTGCCAGCTCACCCACAGGTGGGGGCCCAAACATTCAGTACTTC.

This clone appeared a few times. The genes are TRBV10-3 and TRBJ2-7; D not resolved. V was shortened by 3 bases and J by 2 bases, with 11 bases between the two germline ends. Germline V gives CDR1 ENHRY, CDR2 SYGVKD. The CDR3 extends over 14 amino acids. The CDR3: CAISDIFNTYEQYF. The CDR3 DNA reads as TGTGCCATCAGTGATATCTTTAACACCTACGAGCAGTACTTC.

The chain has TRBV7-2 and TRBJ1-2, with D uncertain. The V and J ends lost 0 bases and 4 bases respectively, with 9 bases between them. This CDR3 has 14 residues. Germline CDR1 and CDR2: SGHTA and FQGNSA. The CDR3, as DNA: TGTGCCAGCAGCTTAGCAGGACCAGTCTATGGCTACACCTTC. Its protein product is CASSLAGPVYGYTF. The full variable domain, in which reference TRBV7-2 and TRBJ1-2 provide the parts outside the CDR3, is GAGVSQSPSNKVTEKGKDVELRCDPISGHTALYWYRQSLGQGLEFLIYFQGNSAPDKSGLPSDRFSAERTGGSVSTLTIQRTQQEDSAVYLCASSLAGPVYGYTFGSGTRLTVV.

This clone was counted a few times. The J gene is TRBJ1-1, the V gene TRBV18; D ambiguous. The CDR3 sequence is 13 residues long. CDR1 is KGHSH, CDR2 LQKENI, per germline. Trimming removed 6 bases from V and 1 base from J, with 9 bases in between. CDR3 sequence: CASSPSPNTEAFF. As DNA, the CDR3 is TGTGCCAGCTCCCCGAGCCCGAACACTGAAGCTTTCTTT. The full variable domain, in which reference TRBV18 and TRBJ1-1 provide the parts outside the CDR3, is NAGVMQNPRHLVRRRGQEARLRCSPMKGHSHVYWYRQLPEEGLKFMVYLQKENIIDESGMPKERFSAEFPKEGPSILRIQQVVRGDSAAYFCASSPSPNTEAFFGQGTRLTVV.

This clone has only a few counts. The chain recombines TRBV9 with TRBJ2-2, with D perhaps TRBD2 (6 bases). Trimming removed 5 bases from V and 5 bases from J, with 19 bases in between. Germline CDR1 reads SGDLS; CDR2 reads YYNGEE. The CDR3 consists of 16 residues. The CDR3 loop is CASSPHVGEATGELFF. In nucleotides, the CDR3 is TGTGCCAGCAGTCCCCATGTCGGGGAGGCGACCGGGGAGCTGTTTTTT.

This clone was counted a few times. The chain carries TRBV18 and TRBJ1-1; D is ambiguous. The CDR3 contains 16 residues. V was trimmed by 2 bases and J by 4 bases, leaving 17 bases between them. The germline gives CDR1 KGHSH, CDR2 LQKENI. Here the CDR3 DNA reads TGTGCCAGCTCACCAAGAGGAAGACTGGATAGCACTGAAGCTTTCTTT. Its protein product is CASSPRGRLDSTEAFF.

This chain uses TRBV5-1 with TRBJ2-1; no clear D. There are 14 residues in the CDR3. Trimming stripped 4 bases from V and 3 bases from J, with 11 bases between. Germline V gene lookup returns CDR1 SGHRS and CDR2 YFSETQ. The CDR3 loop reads CASSASTHYNEQFF. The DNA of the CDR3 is TGCGCCAGCAGCGCCTCCACTCACTACAATGAGCAGTTCTTC.

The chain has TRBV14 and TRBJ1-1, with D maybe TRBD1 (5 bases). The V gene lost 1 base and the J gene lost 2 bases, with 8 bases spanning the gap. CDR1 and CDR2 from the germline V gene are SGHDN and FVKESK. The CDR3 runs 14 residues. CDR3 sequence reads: CASSQGQTNTEAFF. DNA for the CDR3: TGTGCCAGCAGCCAAGGACAGACAAACACTGAAGCTTTCTTT. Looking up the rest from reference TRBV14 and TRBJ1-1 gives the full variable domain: EAGVTQFPSHSVIEKGQTVTLRCDPISGHDNLYWYRRVMGKEIKFLLHFVKESKQDESGMPNNRFLAERTGGTYSTLKVQPAELEDSGVYFCASSQGQTNTEAFFGQGTRLTVV.

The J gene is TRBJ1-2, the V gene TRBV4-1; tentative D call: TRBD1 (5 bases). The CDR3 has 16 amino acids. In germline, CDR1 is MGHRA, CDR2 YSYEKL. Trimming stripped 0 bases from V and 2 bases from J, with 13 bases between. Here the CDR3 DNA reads TGCGCCAGCAGCCAAGATGCCGGGACCGCGAACTATGGCTACACCTTC. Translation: CASSQDAGTANYGYTF.

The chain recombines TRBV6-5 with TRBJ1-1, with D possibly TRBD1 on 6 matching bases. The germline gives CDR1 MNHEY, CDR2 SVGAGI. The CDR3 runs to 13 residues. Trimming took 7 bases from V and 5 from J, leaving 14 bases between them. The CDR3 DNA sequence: TGTGCCAGCATACGGACAGAGGGGACTGAAGCTTTCTTT. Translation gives CASIRTEGTEAFF.

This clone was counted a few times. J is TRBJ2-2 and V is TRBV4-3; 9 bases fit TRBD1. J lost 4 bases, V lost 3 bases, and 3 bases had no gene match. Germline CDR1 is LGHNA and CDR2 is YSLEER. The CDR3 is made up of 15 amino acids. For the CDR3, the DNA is TGCGCCAGCAGCCACCTGACAGGGGGCACCGGGGAGCTGTTTTTT. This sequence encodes CASSHLTGGTGELFF.

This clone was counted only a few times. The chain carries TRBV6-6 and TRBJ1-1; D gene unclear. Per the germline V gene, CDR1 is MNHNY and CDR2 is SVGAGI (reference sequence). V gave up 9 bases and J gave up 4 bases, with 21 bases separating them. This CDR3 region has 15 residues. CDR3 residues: CASPPAVTTGTEAFF. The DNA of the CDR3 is TGTGCCAGTCCGCCAGCAGTTACAACGGGCACTGAAGCTTTCTTT.

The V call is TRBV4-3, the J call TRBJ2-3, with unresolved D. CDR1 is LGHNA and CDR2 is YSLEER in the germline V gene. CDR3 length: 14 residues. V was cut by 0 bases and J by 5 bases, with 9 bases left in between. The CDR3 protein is CASSQEAHGDTQYF. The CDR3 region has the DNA TGCGCCAGCAGCCAAGAGGCGCATGGAGATACGCAGTATTTT.